Below, 19 T cell receptor beta chains from the same sample are listed, as sequenced in a study of cytomegalovirus exposure and HLA in healthy donors. Primers: 60 Vbeta forward and 13 Jbeta reverse. Sequencing used immunoSEQ multiplex PCR; TCRdb keeps in-frame clones, though not all of them. Of approximately 140,000 clones in the sample, approximately 60% were seen once. Sequenced material: PBMCs. These receptors all come from a woman between 55 and 75 years old in good health and CMV-seropositive.

This chain uses TRBV7-2 with TRBJ2-1, with D perhaps matching TRBD2 (5 bases). Germline V gives CDR1 SGHTA, CDR2 FQGNSA. Trimming took off 4 bases at V and 0 bases at J, with 13 bases between the two ends. The CDR3 contains 16 residues. CDR3 DNA sequence: TGTGCCAGCAGCTCCTTAGCCAGCGGCTCCTACAATGAGCAGTTCTTC. Its translation is CASSSLASGSYNEQFF.

The V and J genes are TRBV7-9 and TRBJ1-1; 7 bases are a match to TRBD1. Losses at the gene ends were 4 bases for V and 3 bases for J; bases not matched to a gene: 14. Germline CDR1 reads SEHNR; CDR2 reads FQNEAQ (reference sequence). CDR3 length equals 17 residues. Written as DNA, the CDR3 is TGTGCCAGCAGCTCCCCTCGACAGGGAGAAGAGGACACTGAAGCTTTCTTT. This gives the protein CASSSPRQGEEDTEAFF.

V usage is TRBV11-2 and J usage is TRBJ2-7; 12 bases map to TRBD2. Germline CDR1 SGHAT, CDR2 FQNNGV. Trimming cost V 4 bases and J 9 bases; bases outside gene matches: 16. There are 17 residues in the CDR3. The CDR3 DNA sequence: TGTGCCAGCAGCTCGACTAGCGGGGGACCTTTTAGTACGAGGCAGTACTTC. Residues: CASSSTSGGPFSTRQYF.

The chain is built from TRBV6-5 and TRBJ1-3, with 9 bases matching TRBD1. This CDR3 has 15 amino acids. The germline gives CDR1 MNHEY, CDR2 SVGAGI. With V trimmed by 6 bases and J by 0 bases, 3 bases remained unmatched. The CDR3 loop is CASSRDRDSGNTIYF. The CDR3 DNA sequence: TGTGCCAGCAGCCGGGACAGGGACTCTGGAAACACCATATATTTT.

The chain recombines TRBV10-1 with TRBJ2-3; TRBD1 is a possible D gene (6 bases). V was trimmed by 4 bases and J by 3 bases, leaving 17 bases between them. Germline CDR1 is WNHNN and CDR2 is SYGVQD (reference sequence). The length of the CDR3 is 16 residues. In DNA, the CDR3 is TGCGCCAGCAGTGGATCCCTCACAGGGAAGACAGATACGCAGTATTTT. It encodes CASSGSLTGKTDTQYF.

The V gene is TRBV10-3, the J gene TRBJ2-7; D unclear. CDR1 is ENHRY and CDR2 is SYGVKD in the germline V gene. Deletions cut 0 bases from V and 0 bases from J, with 9 bases between. There are 15 residues in the CDR3. Here the CDR3 DNA reads TGTGCCATCAGTGAGTCGACTCATGTCTCCTACGAGCAGTACTTC. It codes for CAISESTHVSYEQYF.

This chain joins TRBV13 and TRBJ2-1, with TRBD2 matching over 9 bases. CDR1 is PRHDT, CDR2 FYEKMQ, per germline (reference sequence). This CDR3 has 15 amino acids. The V and J ends lost 4 bases and 4 bases, in that order; junction bases with no gene match: 5. The CDR3 nucleotides read TGTGCCAGCAGCTCTAGCGGGAAGGGGTACAATGAGCAGTTCTTC. It codes for CASSSSGKGYNEQFF.

In regard to this clone: The sample contains more than one DNA sequence encoding this CDR3. The chain has TRBV7-2 and TRBJ2-6; D is possibly TRBD1 (6 bases). CDR3 length equals 15 residues. V was trimmed by 6 bases and J by 0 bases, leaving 9 bases between them. Germline values: CDR1 SGHTA, CDR2 FQGNSA. CDR3 sequence (DNA): TGTGCCAGCAGTCTAGGGGGCTCTGGGGCCAACGTCCTGACTTTC. Its translation is CASSLGGSGANVLTF.

This clone turned up a few times. The CDR3 bases are TGTGCCAGCACAACGACAGGGGCCCTTCTGGAAGCTTTCTTT. Translated: CASTTTGALLEAFF. The chain joins TRBV28 to TRBJ1-1; 8 nucleotides agree with TRBD1. Germline V gene data show CDR1 as MDHEN and CDR2 as SYDVKM. The CDR3 has 14 amino acids. With 7 bases clipped from V and 8 bases from J, the junction kept 12 bases outside the gene matches. The entire variable domain, with the rest obtained from reference TRBV28 and TRBJ1-1, is as follows: DVKVTQSSRYLVKRTGEKVFLECVQDMDHENMFWYRQDPGLGLRLIYFSYDVKMKEKGDIPEGYSVSREKKERFSLILESASTNQTSMYLCASTTTGALLEAFFGQGTRLTVV.

This clone appeared a single time. This chain connects TRBV9 to TRBJ2-7; 7 nucleotides align to TRBD2. Trimming removed 5 bases from V and 3 bases from J; junction bases left unmatched: 5. Per the germline V gene, CDR1 is SGDLS and CDR2 is YYNGEE. This CDR3 spans 13 amino acids. CDR3 amino acids: CASSKAGLYEQYF. The CDR3, as DNA: TGTGCCAGCAGTAAAGCGGGACTCTACGAGCAGTACTTC.

The chain is built from TRBV30 and TRBJ2-3; D gene unclear. Germline CDR1 GTSNPN, CDR2 SVGIG (reference sequence). The CDR3 is 14 amino acids. The V and J ends lost 4 bases and 4 bases respectively, with 15 bases between them. The CDR3: CAWIPRPVPDTQYF. CDR3 bases: TGTGCCTGGATCCCCAGGCCGGTTCCAGATACGCAGTATTTT.

This chain uses TRBV27 with TRBJ1-5, with 9 positions matching TRBD1. The CDR3 is 15 amino acids. V lost 4 bases to trimming and J lost 7 bases; unmatched junction nucleotides: 8. The V gene's germline CDR1 is MNHEY and CDR2 SMNVEV (reference sequence). The CDR3 loop is CASSSGTGLLQPQHF. The CDR3, as DNA: TGTGCCAGCAGTTCCGGGACAGGGTTATTGCAGCCCCAGCATTTT.

A few counts support this clone. The chain recombines TRBV27 with TRBJ1-5; no reliable D call. This CDR3 spans 14 amino acids. V was cut by 2 bases and J by 7 bases, with 12 bases left in between. Germline assignment: CDR1 MNHEY and CDR2 SMNVEV (reference sequence). Written as DNA, the CDR3 is TGTGCCAGCAGTTTAATATCCTCCGCGCAGCCCCAGCATTTT. It yields the protein CASSLISSAQPQHF.

The V call is TRBV6-5, the J call TRBJ1-4, with 10 bases identical to TRBD1. There are 13 residues in the CDR3. Germline V gene lookup returns CDR1 MNHEY and CDR2 SVGAGI. The V and J ends lost 6 bases and 5 bases, in that order; junction bases with no gene match: 0. The CDR3 DNA reads as TGTGCCAGCAGGGGACAGGGGAATGAAAAACTGTTTTTT. This codes for CASRGQGNEKLFF.

This clone turned up a few times. The chain is built from TRBV6-5 and TRBJ2-7; 12 nucleotides match TRBD2. Germline loops: CDR1 MNHEY, CDR2 SVGAGI. The CDR3 is made up of 13 amino acids. V lost 8 bases and J lost 4; bases outside the gene matches: 3. This chain's CDR3 is CASGGTSGYEQYF. The DNA for the CDR3 is TGTGCCAGCGGTGGGACTAGCGGGTACGAGCAGTACTTC.

J is TRBJ2-3 and V is TRBV11-2, with D maybe TRBD2 (6 bases). With 1 base removed from V and 3 bases from J, the gap between germline ends came to 14 bases. This CDR3 region has 16 residues. Germline V CDR1 and CDR2: SGHAT, FQNNGV. CDR3 loop: CASSLGGGGGTDTQYF. The CDR3 DNA follows: TGTGCCAGCAGCTTAGGGGGAGGAGGAGGGACAGATACGCAGTATTTT.

The chain recombines TRBV30 with TRBJ2-7, with D possibly being TRBD2 (6 bases). Trimming stripped 2 bases from V and 6 bases from J, with 20 bases between. The CDR3 sequence is 15 residues long. From germline, CDR1 is GTSNPN and CDR2 SVGIG (reference sequence). The CDR3 spells CAWSRRGTPLGEQYF. CDR3 bases: TGTGCCTGGAGTCGAAGAGGGACTCCCTTGGGCGAGCAGTACTTC.

The V and J genes are TRBV5-1 and TRBJ2-4; the D gene is possibly TRBD2 (6 bases). V lost 4 bases, J lost 0 bases, and 8 bases lay in between. The CDR3 runs to 14 residues. Germline values: CDR1 SGHRS, CDR2 YFSETQ. The CDR3 loop is CASSGGLAKNIQYF. The CDR3 DNA is TGCGCCAGCAGCGGGGGACTAGCCAAAAACATTCAGTACTTC.

A few counts support this clone. The chain links TRBV5-1 to TRBJ1-1; no clear D gene. CDR1 is SGHRS, CDR2 YFSETQ, per germline. Trimming took off 0 bases at V and 2 bases at J, with 11 bases between the two ends. The CDR3 consists of 15 residues. The CDR3, as DNA: TGCGCCAGCAGCTTGGGGCAGCAGACTAACACTGAAGCTTTCTTT. Amino acid sequence: CASSLGQQTNTEAFF.